The rows below give T cell receptor beta chains drawn from one sample of a study of blood T cell repertoires in COVID-19. This table comes from immunoSEQ multiplex PCR, and its TCRdb copy is limited to in-frame clones, with some not included. Here the sample spans fewer than 250,000 clones, roughly 84% being singletons. The source material was peripheral blood. The source of these receptors is a woman aged 80 or over with COVID-19, enrolled during active disease. Both conserved end residues are part of each CDR3. The D gene is left open where the match is weak. Rows give clone size only sometimes, using once, few, many, or a class for an expanded clone.

clone size	V gene	J gene	D gene	CDR3 DNA	CDR3 protein
-	TRBV28	TRBJ2-7	TRBD2	TGTGCCAGCAGTTTAAGTGGCGGGAGCTCCTACGAGCAGTACTTC	CASSLSGGSSYEQYF
-	TRBV5-1	TRBJ1-1	-	TGCGCCAGCAGCCCGGACGGACGGCAGGGCACTGAAGCTTTCTTT	CASSPDGRQGTEAFF
-	TRBV6-2/TRBV6-3	TRBJ2-3	-	TGTGCCAGCAGTTACTCGAATGTACATTTGGATACGCAGTATTTT	CASSYSNVHLDTQYF
-	TRBV12-3/TRBV12-4	TRBJ2-3	-	TGTGCCAGCCGTGTCGGCACAGATACGCAGTATTTT	CASRVGTDTQYF
-	TRBV5-4	TRBJ2-6	-	TGTGCCAGCAGCTTTATTGTGTCTGGGGCCAACGTCCTGACTTTC	CASSFIVSGANVLTF
-	TRBV7-8	TRBJ1-3	TRBD1	TGTGCCAGCAGCCGAGACAGGGGGGACACCATATATTTT	CASSRDRGDTIYF
-	TRBV14	TRBJ1-6	TRBD1	TGTGCCAGCAGCCAAGCGGGACAGAATTCACCCCTCCACTTT	CASSQAGQNSPLHF
-	TRBV3-1/TRBV3-2	TRBJ2-7	TRBD2	TGTGCCAGCAGCCAAGAGCCTAGCGGGCTTTCCTACGAGCAGTACTTC	CASSQEPSGLSYEQYF
-	TRBV5-4	TRBJ2-1	-	TGTGCCAGCAGCTTCTTATTCCGGGACAACAATGAGCAGTTCTTC	CASSFLFRDNNEQFF
-	TRBV5-1	TRBJ2-3	-	TGCGCCAGCAGCTTGGGCGAAAGCACAGATACGCAGTATTTT	CASSLGESTDTQYF
few	TRBV30	TRBJ1-3	-	TGTGCCTGCGATTATCGAAGCATGAGGACCATATATTTT	CACDYRSMRTIYF
few	TRBV30	TRBJ1-6	-	TGTGCCCGACGACAGGCAAATTCACCCCTCCACTTT	CARRQANSPLHF
-	TRBV30	TRBJ1-5	-	TGTGCCTGGAGTGTCCTGGGGGGGAATCAGCCCCAGCATTTT	CAWSVLGGNQPQHF
-	TRBV25-1	TRBJ2-7	-	TGTGCCAGCAGTGGTCCTAACGGGTACGAGCAGTACTTC	CASSGPNGYEQYF
-	TRBV19	TRBJ1-6	-	TGTGCCAGTAGTATCCAGGGTTACAATTCACCCCTCCACTTT	CASSIQGYNSPLHF